The present T cell receptor (beta chain) was sequenced within a study of blood T cell repertoires in COVID-19. Generated by immunoSEQ multiplex PCR, the TCRdb table keeps only in-frame clones and is missing some. Among 100,000 to 150,000 clones listed, around 86% were seen once. The receptor was derived from a man aged 80 or over with active or convalescent COVID-19. Sequenced input: peripheral blood.

The CDR3 spells CSASRGATLYEQYF. CDR3 DNA sequence: TGCAGTGCTAGTCGTGGAGCCACTTTATACGAGCAGTACTTC. The V gene is TRBV20-1, the J gene TRBJ2-7; D unresolved. This CDR3 is 14 amino acids long. The germline gives CDR1 DFQATT, CDR2 SNEGSKA (reference sequence). The V end was cut by 3 bases, the J end by 4 bases, with 16 bases between.